This TCR beta chain derives from a study of breast tumors, draining lymph nodes, adjacent tissues (dated by TCRdb to the mid-2010s). As for the study more broadly: In breast cancer patients, the study compared the TCR beta repertoires of tumor, adjacent nontumor tissue and axillary lymph nodes. The study was designed to assess the relationships and possible T-cell exchange between tumor, surrounding tissue and draining lymph node repertoires in human breast cancer.

The sample holds many counts of this clonotype. No cognate antigen has been identified for it. The sample holds no much larger clone one base away, and base qualities are not on file. The run used an Illumina HiSeq 2000. Multiplex PCR amplification was used to build the TCR beta chain libraries. High-throughput sequencing was used to analyze the amplified TCR beta chain products. In-frame beta chains were kept once TCRdb had trimmed the public reads at Q25 with fastp and called clones with MiXCR. Entries are consolidated by CDR3 protein sequence, retaining the most common genes and DNA. For this sample the table gives 100,000 to 150,000 distinct CDR3 sequences, of which 20% to 25% were detected only once. Roughly 2.7% of the sample is held by the ten biggest clonotypes. CDR3 length: 20 amino acids, cysteine to phenylalanine. The only DNA kept is the CDR3, 60 bases in frame from the first base. V is trimmed back by 3 bases and J by 2 bases, and the junction contains 20 bases that no gene match accounts for. The germline V gene (reference sequence) supplies CDR1 SEHNR and CDR2 FQNEAQ.

Lymph node samples were obtained from the axillary draining lymph nodes of breast cancer patients. The study at large found these results: The study presented the conclusion that tumor T cells originate in lymph nodes as consistent with a hypothesis, not as something directly demonstrated. The data were considered consistent with most tumor T cells being derived from the lymph node and subsequently expanding within tumor tissue. Tumor and nontumor tissue repertoires were found to be significantly more similar in luminal-like than in basal-like breast cancer. Tumor T-cell repertoires showed less diversity than lymph node repertoires and more diversity than nontumor tissue repertoires, and tumor T-cell repertoires showed preferential V and J gene usage.

The chain couples TRBV7-9 to TRBJ2-7, and TRBD2 aligns with 9 junction nucleotides. The clonotype was recovered from a female donor with breast cancer. Some clones in this sample may be carry-over from other donors' samples. Sequencing was done on a sample of axillary lymph node tissue. The DNA sequence follows: TGTGCCAGCAGCTTTGGGGGGTTGGGGCTAGCGGGAACTGGCCCCTACGAGCAGTACTTC. Its protein is CASSFGGLGLAGTGPYEQYF.